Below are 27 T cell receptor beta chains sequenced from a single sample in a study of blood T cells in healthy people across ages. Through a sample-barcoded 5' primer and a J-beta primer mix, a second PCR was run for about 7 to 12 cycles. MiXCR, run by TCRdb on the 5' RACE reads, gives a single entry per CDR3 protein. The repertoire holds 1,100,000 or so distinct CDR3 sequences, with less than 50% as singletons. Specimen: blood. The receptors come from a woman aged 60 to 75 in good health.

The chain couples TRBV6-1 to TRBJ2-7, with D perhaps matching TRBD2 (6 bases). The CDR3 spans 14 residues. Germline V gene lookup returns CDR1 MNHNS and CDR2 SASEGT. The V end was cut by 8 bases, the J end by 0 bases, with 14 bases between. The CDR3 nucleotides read TGTGCCAGCCATGATGAGGGACTCTCCTACGAGCAGTACTTC. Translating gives CASHDEGLSYEQYF.

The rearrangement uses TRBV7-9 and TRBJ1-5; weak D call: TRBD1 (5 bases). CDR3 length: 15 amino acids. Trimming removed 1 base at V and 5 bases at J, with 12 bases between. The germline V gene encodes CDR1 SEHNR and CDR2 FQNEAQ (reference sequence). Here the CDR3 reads CASSLGSGDHQPQHF. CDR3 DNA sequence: TGTGCCAGCAGCTTAGGGTCCGGGGACCATCAGCCCCAGCATTTT.

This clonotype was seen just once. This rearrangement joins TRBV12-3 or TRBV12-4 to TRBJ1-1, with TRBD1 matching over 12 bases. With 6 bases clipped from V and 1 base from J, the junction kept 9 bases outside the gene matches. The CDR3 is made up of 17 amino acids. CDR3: CASSGGTGGTPNTEAFF. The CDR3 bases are TGTGCCAGCAGCGGGGGGACAGGGGGCACGCCGAACACTGAAGCTTTCTTT.

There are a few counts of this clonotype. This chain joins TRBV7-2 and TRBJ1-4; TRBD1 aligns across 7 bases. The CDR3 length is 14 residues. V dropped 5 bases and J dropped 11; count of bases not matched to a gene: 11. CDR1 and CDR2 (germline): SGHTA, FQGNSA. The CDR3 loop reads CASSVRQGSEKLFF. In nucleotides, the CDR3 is TGTGCCAGCAGCGTCCGACAGGGTAGCGAGAAACTGTTTTTT.

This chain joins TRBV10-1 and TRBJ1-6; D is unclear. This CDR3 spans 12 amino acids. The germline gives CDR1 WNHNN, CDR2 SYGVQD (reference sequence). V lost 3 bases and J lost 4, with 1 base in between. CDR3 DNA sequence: TGCGCCAGCAGTGAATATAATTCACCCCTCCACTTT. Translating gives CASSEYNSPLHF.

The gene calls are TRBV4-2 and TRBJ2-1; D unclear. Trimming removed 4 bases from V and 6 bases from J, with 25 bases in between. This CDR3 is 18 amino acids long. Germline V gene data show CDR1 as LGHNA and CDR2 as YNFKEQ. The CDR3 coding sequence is TGTGCCAGCAGCCTGAGCTCCTTTCGAGCCGCAAACATCAATGAGCAGTTCTTC. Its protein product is CASSLSSFRAANINEQFF.

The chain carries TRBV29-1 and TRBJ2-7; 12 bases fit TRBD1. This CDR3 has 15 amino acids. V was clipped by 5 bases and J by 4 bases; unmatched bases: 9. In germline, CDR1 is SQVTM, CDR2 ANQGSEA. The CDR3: CSVSGGQGAGYEQYF. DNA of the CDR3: TGCAGCGTTTCCGGGGGACAGGGGGCTGGGTACGAGCAGTACTTC.

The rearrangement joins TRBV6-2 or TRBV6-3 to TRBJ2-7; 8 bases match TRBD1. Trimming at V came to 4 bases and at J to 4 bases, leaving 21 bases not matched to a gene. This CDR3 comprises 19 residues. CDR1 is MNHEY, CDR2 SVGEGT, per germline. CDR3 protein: CASSCNRQGSRPPIYEQYF. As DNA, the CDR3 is TGTGCCAGCAGTTGCAACAGACAGGGGAGCCGTCCGCCTATATACGAGCAGTACTTC.

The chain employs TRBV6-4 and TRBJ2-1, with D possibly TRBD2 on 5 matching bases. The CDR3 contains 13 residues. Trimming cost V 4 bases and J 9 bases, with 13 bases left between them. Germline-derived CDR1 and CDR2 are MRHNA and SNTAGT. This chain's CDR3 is CASSAVPAGEQFF. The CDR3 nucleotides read TGTGCCAGCAGTGCCGTCCCCGCGGGTGAGCAGTTCTTC.

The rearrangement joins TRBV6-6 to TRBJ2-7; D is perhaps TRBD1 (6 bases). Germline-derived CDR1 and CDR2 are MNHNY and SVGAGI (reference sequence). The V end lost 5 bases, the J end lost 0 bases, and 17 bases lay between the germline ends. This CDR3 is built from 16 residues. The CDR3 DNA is TGTGCCAGCAGTCGTTTCGGCGCAGGGGACTCCTACGAGCAGTACTTC. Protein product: CASSRFGAGDSYEQYF.

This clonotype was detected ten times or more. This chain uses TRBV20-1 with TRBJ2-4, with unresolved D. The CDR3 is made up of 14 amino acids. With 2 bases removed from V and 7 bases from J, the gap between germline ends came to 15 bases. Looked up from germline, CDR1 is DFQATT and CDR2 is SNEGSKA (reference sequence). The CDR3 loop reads CSARSVGWANIQYF. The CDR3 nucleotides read TGCAGTGCTAGATCGGTGGGATGGGCGAACATTCAGTACTTC.

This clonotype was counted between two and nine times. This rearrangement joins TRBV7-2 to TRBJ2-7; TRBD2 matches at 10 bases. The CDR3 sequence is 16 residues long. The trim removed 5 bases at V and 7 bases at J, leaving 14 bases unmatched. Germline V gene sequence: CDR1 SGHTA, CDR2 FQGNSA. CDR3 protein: CASSARGLAGVSEQYF. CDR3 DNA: TGTGCCAGCAGCGCCCGGGGGCTAGCGGGAGTAAGTGAGCAGTACTTC.

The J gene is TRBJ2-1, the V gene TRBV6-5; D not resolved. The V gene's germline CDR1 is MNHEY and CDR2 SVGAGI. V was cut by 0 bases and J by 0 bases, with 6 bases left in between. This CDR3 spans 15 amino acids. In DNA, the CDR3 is TGTGCCAGCAGTTACTCGGTCAGCTCCTACAATGAGCAGTTCTTC. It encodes CASSYSVSSYNEQFF.

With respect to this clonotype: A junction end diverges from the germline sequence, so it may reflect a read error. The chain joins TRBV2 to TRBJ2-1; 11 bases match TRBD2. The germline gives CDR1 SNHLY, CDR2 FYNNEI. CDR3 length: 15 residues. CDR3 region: CASIGLAGGYNERFF. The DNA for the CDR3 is TGTGCCAGCATTGGCTTAGCGGGAGGGTACAATGAGCGGTTCTTC.

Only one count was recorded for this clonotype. CDR3 residues: CASSLLLAGGSSYNEQFF. In DNA form, the CDR3 reads TGCGCCAGCAGCTTGCTGCTAGCGGGCGGGAGCTCCTACAATGAGCAGTTCTTC. V is TRBV5-1 and J is TRBJ2-1, with 8 bases aligning to TRBD2. Per germline, CDR1 SGHRS and CDR2 YFSETQ. CDR3 length: 18 residues. The V and J ends lost 1 base and 0 bases, in that order; junction bases with no gene match: 9.

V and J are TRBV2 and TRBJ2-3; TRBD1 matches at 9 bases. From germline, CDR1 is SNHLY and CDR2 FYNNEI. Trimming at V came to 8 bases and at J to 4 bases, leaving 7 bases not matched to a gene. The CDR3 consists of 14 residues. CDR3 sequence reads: CASALDRGPDTQYF. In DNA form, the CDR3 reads TGTGCCAGCGCGTTGGACAGGGGACCAGATACGCAGTATTTT.

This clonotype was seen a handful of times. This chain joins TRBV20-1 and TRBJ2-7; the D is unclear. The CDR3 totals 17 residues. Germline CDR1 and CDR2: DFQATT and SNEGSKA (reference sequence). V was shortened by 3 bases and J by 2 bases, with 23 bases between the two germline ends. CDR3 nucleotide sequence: TGCAGTGCTAGGGATCCATTCGGACCTAAGAGCCCCTACGAGCAGTACTTC. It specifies CSARDPFGPKSPYEQYF.

The CDR3, as DNA: TGCGCCAGCAGCCCGGGGACTAGCGGACGGAAAGTGACGTTCTTC. It codes for CASSPGTSGRKVTFF. The rearrangement joins TRBV4-1 to TRBJ2-1; TRBD2 aligns across 11 bases. Looked up from germline, CDR1 is MGHRA and CDR2 is YSYEKL. Trimming took 4 bases from V and 15 from J; bases not matched to a gene: 14. This CDR3 is 15 amino acids long.

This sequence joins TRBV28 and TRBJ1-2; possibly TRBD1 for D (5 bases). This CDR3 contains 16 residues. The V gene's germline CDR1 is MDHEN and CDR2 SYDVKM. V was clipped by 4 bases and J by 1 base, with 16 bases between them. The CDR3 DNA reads TGTGCCAGCAGTTGGGGCCCGGCGGGGAATAACTATGGCTACACCTTC. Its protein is CASSWGPAGNNYGYTF.

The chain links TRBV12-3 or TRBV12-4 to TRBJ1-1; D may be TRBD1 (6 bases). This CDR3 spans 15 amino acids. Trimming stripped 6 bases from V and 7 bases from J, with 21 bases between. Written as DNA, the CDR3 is TGTGCCAGCAGCCCCAGAGGTGGACGGGACATTGAAGCTTTCTTT. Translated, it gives CASSPRGGRDIEAFF.

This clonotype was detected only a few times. The CDR3 region is CASSYGGRDYEQYF. DNA of the CDR3: TGTGCCAGCAGTTACGGCGGGAGGGACTACGAGCAGTACTTC. The J gene is TRBJ2-7, the V gene TRBV6-6; 9 bases line up with TRBD2. The CDR3 contains 14 residues. The V gene end was trimmed by 2 bases and the J gene end by 3 bases; junction bases not matched to a gene: 2. Germline CDR1 MNHNY, CDR2 SVGAGI (reference sequence).

The CDR3 DNA follows: TGCGCCAGCAGCCCAGCTCCGACAGGGAGCAATCAGCCCCAGCATTTT. Encoded protein: CASSPAPTGSNQPQHF. V is TRBV4-1 and J is TRBJ1-5; 7 bases fit TRBD1. CDR3 length: 16 residues. Germline lookup yields CDR1 MGHRA and CDR2 YSYEKL. With V trimmed by 4 bases and J by 1 base, 7 bases remained unmatched.

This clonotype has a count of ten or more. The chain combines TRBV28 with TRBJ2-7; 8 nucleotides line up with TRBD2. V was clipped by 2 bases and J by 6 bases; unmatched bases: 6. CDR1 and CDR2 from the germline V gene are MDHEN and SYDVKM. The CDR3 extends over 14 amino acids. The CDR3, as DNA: TGTGCCAGCAGTTTACGGGGGGGAAAGGGCGAGCAGTACTTC. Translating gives CASSLRGGKGEQYF.

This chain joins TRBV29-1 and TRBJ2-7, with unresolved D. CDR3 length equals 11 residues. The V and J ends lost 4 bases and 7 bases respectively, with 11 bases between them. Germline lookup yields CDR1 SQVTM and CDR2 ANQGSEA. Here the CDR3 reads CSVAYYNEQYF. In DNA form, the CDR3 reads TGCAGCGTTGCTTACTACAATGAGCAGTACTTC.

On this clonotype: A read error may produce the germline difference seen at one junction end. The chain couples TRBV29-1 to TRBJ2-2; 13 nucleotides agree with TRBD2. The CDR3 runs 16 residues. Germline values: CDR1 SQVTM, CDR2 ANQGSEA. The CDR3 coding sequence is TGCAGCGTCGAAGCGATACTAGCGGGAGGGACCGGGGAGCTGTTTTTT. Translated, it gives CSVEAILAGGTGELFF.

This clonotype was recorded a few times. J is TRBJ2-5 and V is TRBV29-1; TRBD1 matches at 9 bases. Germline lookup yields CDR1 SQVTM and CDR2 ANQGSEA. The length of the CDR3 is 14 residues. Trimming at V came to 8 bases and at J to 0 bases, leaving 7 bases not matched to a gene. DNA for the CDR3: TGCAGCTCTCCCGGGACAGGGTACCAAGAGACCCAGTACTTC. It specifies CSSPGTGYQETQYF.

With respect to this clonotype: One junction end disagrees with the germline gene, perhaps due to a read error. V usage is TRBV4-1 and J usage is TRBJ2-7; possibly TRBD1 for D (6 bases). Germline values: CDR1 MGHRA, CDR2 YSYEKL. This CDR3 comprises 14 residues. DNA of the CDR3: TGCACCAGCAACCGGGTGGGGGACACCTACGAGCAGTACTTC. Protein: CTSNRVGDTYEQYF.